This T cell receptor (beta chain) emerged from a study of cytomegalovirus exposure and HLA in healthy donors. The PCR employed 60 Vbeta primers together with 13 Jbeta primers. Measured with immunoSEQ multiplex PCR; TCRdb has only the in-frame clones, and not every one. Of 100,000 to 150,000 clones listed, over 9.5% are singletons. Regarding the study as a whole: TCR beta V- and J-gene trimming, according to a later analysis, was linked to a missense DCLRE1C variant.

Remarks on this clone: The antigen is unknown.

The sample taken for sequencing was PBMCs. This receptor was taken from a woman between 18 and 29 years old in good health and CMV-seropositive.

CDR3 sequence reads: CATSRGVGWPTRYYEQYF. In DNA form, the CDR3 reads TGTGCCACCAGCAGAGGGGTCGGGTGGCCCACGCGCTACTACGAGCAGTACTTC. The chain combines TRBV15 with TRBJ2-7; D remains ambiguous. V dropped 1 base and J dropped 3 bases, with 22 bases sitting between them. The CDR3 has 18 amino acids. Germline V gene sequence: CDR1 LNHNV, CDR2 YYDKDF (reference sequence).